Listed below are T cell receptor beta chains from one sample, sequenced in a study of read filtering for tumor transcriptome and immune sequencing. From the reads, TCRdb called clonotypes with MiXCR, one entry per CDR3 protein. The repertoire holds tens of thousands of distinct CDR3 sequences, with approximately 19% as singletons. Sample: a population of CD138-negative cells sorted from bone marrow. Every receptor here comes from a donor over 35 with multiple myeloma. Each CDR3 is given with its conserved first and last residue. A D gene is named only where the DNA matches it firmly. The size field is filled for only some rows; it gives once, few, many or a size class.

clone size,J gene,V gene,D gene,CDR3 DNA,CDR3 protein
many,TRBJ2-6,TRBV20-1,-,TGCAGTGCTATAACAGGGAGTGGGGCCAACGTCCTGACTTTC,CSAITGSGANVLTF
many,TRBJ2-2,TRBV20-1,-,TGCAGTGCTATCGTCAATCACGGGGAGCTGTTTTTT,CSAIVNHGELFF
-,TRBJ2-2,TRBV7-6,-,TGTGCCAGCAGCTTAGTTGGCGTTGGGGCAGGGAGCACCGGGGAGCTGTTTTTT,CASSLVGVGAGSTGELFF
many,TRBJ2-2,TRBV11-2,-,TGTGCCAGCAGCTCATCCAGGGAGCTGTTTTTT,CASSSSRELFF
-,TRBJ1-3,TRBV7-9,TRBD1,TGTGCCAGCAGCCCGGGACAGGCCTTCTCTGGAAACACCATATATTTT,CASSPGQAFSGNTIYF
many,TRBJ2-2,TRBV5-1,-,TGCGCCAGCAGTCAGTCGAACACCGGGGAGCTGTTTTTT,CASSQSNTGELFF
many,TRBJ2-2,TRBV11-2,-,TGTGCCAGCAGCTTATATGAAAACGGGGAGCTGTTTTTT,CASSLYENGELFF
many,TRBJ2-1,TRBV27,TRBD2,TGTGCCAGCAGTCCAAGGACGGGAGGCGATGAGCAGTTCTTC,CASSPRTGGDEQFF
many,TRBJ1-1,TRBV7-9,-,TGTGCCAGCAGCTCGGGGGGGGTCCCTGAAGCTTTCTTT,CASSSGGVPEAFF
-,TRBJ2-3,TRBV6-1,TRBD2,TGTGCCAGCAGTGCAACGGGGGGGCTAGGCACAGATACGCAGTATTTT,CASSATGGLGTDTQYF
many,TRBJ2-1,TRBV6-5,-,TGTGCCAGCAGATCCAGTTTGGATGAGCAGTTCTTC,CASRSSLDEQFF
-,TRBJ2-5,TRBV10-1,-,TGCGCCAGCAGTGACCTTTTACCGGGATCATTGCGAGAGACCCAGTACTTC,CASSDLLPGSLRETQYF
many,TRBJ2-4,TRBV12-5,TRBD1,TGTGCTAGTGGTCCCGACAGGGTACATCAGTACTTC,CASGPDRVHQYF
many,TRBJ1-1,TRBV14,TRBD1,TGTGCCAGCAGCCAAAGTGGAGTCAGGGGGCTGTGGAGCACTGAAGCTTTCTTT,CASSQSGVRGLWSTEAFF
many,TRBJ2-2,TRBV28,-,TGTGCCAGCAGTAGACCCGGCGTCTCCGGGGAGCTGTTTTTT,CASSRPGVSGELFF
many,TRBJ1-4,TRBV28,TRBD1,TGTGCCAGCATCGGCAGGGGGCCCAGGAGGATGAATGAAAAACTGTTTTTT,CASIGRGPRRMNEKLFF
many,TRBJ1-4,TRBV28,-,TGTGCCAGCAGTTGGAGGGAACAGGGCCGTGAAAAACTGTTTTTT,CASSWREQGREKLFF
many,TRBJ2-1,TRBV28,-,TGTGCCAGCAGTTCGGACGGTTACAATGAGCAGTTCTTC,CASSSDGYNEQFF
few,TRBJ2-2,TRBV4-1,-,TGCGCCAGCAGCCAAGATGGACAACTCACCGGGGAGCTGTTTTTT,CASSQDGQLTGELFF
many,TRBJ2-7,TRBV11-1,TRBD1,TGTGCCAGCAGCTTAGGAGGACAGGCCTCCTACGAGCAGTACTTC,CASSLGGQASYEQYF
many,TRBJ2-1,TRBV5-5,TRBD2,TGTGCCAGCAGCCGGGAGGGGACTAGTGTATATGAGCAGTTCTTC,CASSREGTSVYEQFF
many,TRBJ2-2,TRBV11-2,-,TGTGCCAGCAGTCTCGGGGGGCCCGGGGAGCTGTTTTTT,CASSLGGPGELFF
many,TRBJ2-1,TRBV7-9,-,TGTGCCAGCAGCTCCTCGGCGGCCGCGTCTATCAAGTTCTTC,CASSSSAAASIKFF
few,TRBJ1-5,TRBV9,TRBD1,TGTGCCAGCAGCGTAGGTACAGGGGCCCATCAGCCCCAGCATTTT,CASSVGTGAHQPQHF
many,TRBJ2-7,TRBV5-1,-,TGCGCCAGCAGCACGGCGGGCCTTTACGAGCAGTACTTC,CASSTAGLYEQYF
-,TRBJ2-2,TRBV7-3,-,TGTGCCAGCAGCTTAAGGGAGGGACAACTACAAACCGGGGAGCTGTTTTTT,CASSLREGQLQTGELFF
many,TRBJ2-5,TRBV28,TRBD2,TGTGCCAGCAGTTTCGGACTAGCGGGGGCTATAGAGACCCAGTACTTC,CASSFGLAGAIETQYF
many,TRBJ2-3,TRBV20-1,TRBD2,TGCAGTGCCTCGTGGGAGGGTCCCTATGGAGATACGCAGTATTTT,CSASWEGPYGDTQYF
many,TRBJ2-5,TRBV29-1,-,TGCAGCGTTTGGGAAGAGACCCAGTACTTC,CSVWEETQYF
many,TRBJ2-1,TRBV20-1,TRBD2,TGCAGTGCTCCCAATCCCGGGACTAGCGGAAACAATGAGCAGTTCTTC,CSAPNPGTSGNNEQFF